This T cell receptor beta chain was recovered during a study of blood T cells in healthy people across ages. The authors drew ten milliliters of peripheral blood from each donor. There are a few counts of this clonotype. Between the trimmed V and J ends, which lost 4 bases and 5 bases, there was a span of 26 bases. From germline, CDR1 is SEHNR and CDR2 FQNEAQ (reference sequence). CDR3 size: 18 residues. The second PCR ran about 6 to 12 cycles with a sample-barcoded 5' primer and J-beta primers. TCRdb used MiXCR to reprocess the 5' RACE reads, holding one entry per CDR3 protein. The table has 650,000 to 1,000,000 distinct CDR3 sequences, 30% to 45% seen once.

V and J are TRBV7-9 and TRBJ2-5; D not resolved. This TCR derives from a young man in good health. What was sequenced was blood. The CDR3 region has the DNA TGTGCCAGCAGCTCAACCCACCATGGCGCCAAGGGATTGGAGACCCAGTACTTC. Amino acid sequence: CASSSTHHGAKGLETQYF. Supplemented by reference TRBV7-9 and TRBJ2-5, the full variable domain reads DTGVSQNPRHKITKRGQNVTFRCDPISEHNRLYWYRQTLGQGPEFLTYFQNEAQLEKSRLLSDRFSAERPKGSFSTLEIQRTEQGDSAMYLCASSSTHHGAKGLETQYFGPGTRLLVL.